These T cell receptor beta chains were read from a single sample in a study of blood T cells in healthy people across ages. One entry per CDR3 protein results from TCRdb running MiXCR on the 5' RACE reads. The table lists approximately 800,000 distinct CDR3 sequences, about 45% of them singletons. The sequenced sample was blood. The source of these receptors is a man aged 80 or over in good health. CDR3s include the opening cysteine and the closing phenylalanine or tryptophan. The D gene is left open where the match is weak. Expanded clones are given a class, and other clones once, few, many or no size at all.

clone_size j_call d_call v_call cdr3_nt cdr3_aa
NA TRBJ2-7 TRBD2 TRBV4-2 TGTGCCAGCAGCCCCAGGGAGGGCCATAATTCCTACGAGCAGTACTTC CASSPREGHNSYEQYF
few TRBJ2-1 TRBD1 TRBV24-1 TGTGCCACCAGTGACGACAGGGTCAATGAGCAGTTCTTC CATSDDRVNEQFF
few TRBJ1-4 NA TRBV20-1 TGCAGTGCTAGTTGGGGAAGACGCGAAAAACTGTTTTTT CSASWGRREKLFF
NA TRBJ2-5 TRBD1 TRBV18 TGTGCCAGCTCACCGCAAACCGGGACAGTCCAAGAGACCCAGTACTTC CASSPQTGTVQETQYF
NA TRBJ2-7 TRBD2 TRBV20-1 TGCAGTGCGGCTAGCGGGAGCTCCTACGAGCAGTACTTC CSAASGSSYEQYF
once TRBJ2-2 TRBD1 TRBV6-1 TGTGCCATCCTACAGGGTGCAGGGGGCACCGGGGAGCTGTTTTTT CAILQGAGGTGELFF
many TRBJ2-1 TRBD2 TRBV14 TGTGCCAGCAGCCTCCTAGCGGGAGCCTACAATGAGCAGTTCTTC CASSLLAGAYNEQFF
many TRBJ2-5 NA TRBV20-1 TGCAGTGCTCAAGGATCTCAAGAGACCCAGTACTTC CSAQGSQETQYF
NA TRBJ2-3 NA TRBV29-1 TGCAGCGTAGCCACCGGCCGAAGGGTGGCAGATACGCAGTATTTT CSVATGRRVADTQYF
NA TRBJ1-5 NA TRBV6-6 TGTGCCAGCAGTTCTGGAGTGGGGGTGGATCAGCCCCAGCATTTT CASSSGVGVDQPQHF
NA TRBJ1-1 NA TRBV29-1 TGCAGCGTTGAAGTGGGGCAGGGGATCACTGAAGCTTTCTTT CSVEVGQGITEAFF
many TRBJ2-2 NA TRBV30 TGTGCCGCCAGTGGGGACAAAGTTCTCGGGGAGCTGTTTTTT CAASGDKVLGELFF
NA TRBJ2-1 NA TRBV29-1 TGCAGCGCTGGGGGATGGGAGCACAATGAGCAGTTCTTC CSAGGWEHNEQFF
many TRBJ2-1 TRBD2 TRBV7-2 TGTGCCAGCAGTCATACTAGCGGGACGGACAATGAGCAGTTCTTC CASSHTSGTDNEQFF
NA TRBJ2-5 NA TRBV20-1 TGCAGTGCCAAAGCGCGGGGGCCAGAGGAGACCCAGTACTTC CSAKARGPEETQYF
NA TRBJ2-6 NA TRBV12-3/TRBV12-4 TGTGCCAGCAGATTACAGGGCTCTGGGGCCAACGTCCTGACTTTC CASRLQGSGANVLTF
NA TRBJ2-5 TRBD1 TRBV18 TGTGCCAGCTCACCAGCAGGACAGGGCACGGAGACCCAGTACTTC CASSPAGQGTETQYF
NA TRBJ2-7 NA TRBV6-5 TGTGCCAGCCTCTCGGGTGGGGCGCGCGAGCAGTACTTC CASLSGGAREQYF
NA TRBJ1-1 NA TRBV20-1 TGCAGTGCTAGAGCATTTACAGGGCAAAACACTGAAGCTTTCTTT CSARAFTGQNTEAFF
NA TRBJ2-7 TRBD1 TRBV7-2 TGTGCCAGCAGCTTTCCGACAGGGCCCTACGAGCAGTACTTC CASSFPTGPYEQYF
NA TRBJ2-1 NA TRBV12-3/TRBV12-4 TGTGCCAGCAGGCCCCCGGGGAGAGAGACCCAGTTCTTC CASRPPGRETQFF
NA TRBJ2-7 TRBD2 TRBV4-3 TGCGCCAGCAGCCAAGGGACTAGCGGAGAGGGTTACGAGCAGTACTTC CASSQGTSGEGYEQYF
NA TRBJ2-7 NA TRBV29-1 TGCAGCGCCACCGATCTACAGGGTGCCGAGCAGTACTTC CSATDLQGAEQYF
NA TRBJ1-2 TRBD1 TRBV29-1 TGCAGCGCTGACACAGGGGGAACTTCTGGCTACACCTTC CSADTGGTSGYTF
NA TRBJ1-2 TRBD1 TRBV28 TGTGCCAGCAGTCGGAGCGGGACAGGGAGAGGTGGCTATGGCTACACCTTC CASSRSGTGRGGYGYTF
NA TRBJ2-3 NA TRBV7-2 TGTGCCAGCAGCTTATATGGCAGGGACACAGATACGCAGTATTTT CASSLYGRDTDTQYF
NA TRBJ1-2 TRBD1 TRBV12-3/TRBV12-4 TGTGCCAGCAGCCCTTGGGGACAGGGAGGTGATGGCTATGGCTACACCTTC CASSPWGQGGDGYGYTF
NA TRBJ2-3 NA TRBV25-1 TGTGCCAGTCGACAAGCTAGCACAGATACGCAGTATTTT CASRQASTDTQYF
many TRBJ2-5 TRBD2 TRBV7-9 TGTGCCAGCAGTAGCGGGAGCCCCCTAGAGACCCAGTACTTC CASSSGSPLETQYF
once TRBJ2-4 NA TRBV29-1 TGCAGCGTTGAAGACATCCCAGGACGTGAGCAGTACTTC CSVEDIPGREQYF
many TRBJ2-1 TRBD2 TRBV12-3/TRBV12-4 TGTGCCAGCAGTAGGCTAGCGGGAGGCTACAATGAGCAGTTCTTC CASSRLAGGYNEQFF
few TRBJ2-4 NA TRBV3-1 TGTGCCAGCAGCACCCTTGGAGGCCCACTCCCGGAACAGTACTTC CASSTLGGPLPEQYF
few TRBJ1-5 NA TRBV10-3 TGTGCCATCAGTGAGTCACAGGGTAGCAATCAGCCCCAGCATTTT CAISESQGSNQPQHF
NA TRBJ2-1 TRBD2 TRBV12-3/TRBV12-4 TGTGCCAGCAGTTGGGGACTAGCGGGACGCAGTGAGCAGTTCTTC CASSWGLAGRSEQFF
NA TRBJ2-1 TRBD1 TRBV29-1 TGCAGCGCTCCAAGGGACAGATCAAAATATGAGCAGTTCTTC CSAPRDRSKYEQFF
few TRBJ2-3 NA TRBV5-1 TGCGCCAGCAACAGCGAAATCGGGGGAGTGAGCGATACGCAGTATTTT CASNSEIGGVSDTQYF
once TRBJ2-1 TRBD1 TRBV2 TGTACCAGCAGGTACCGGGACAGGGTTCTCTACAATGAGCAGTTCTTC CTSRYRDRVLYNEQFF